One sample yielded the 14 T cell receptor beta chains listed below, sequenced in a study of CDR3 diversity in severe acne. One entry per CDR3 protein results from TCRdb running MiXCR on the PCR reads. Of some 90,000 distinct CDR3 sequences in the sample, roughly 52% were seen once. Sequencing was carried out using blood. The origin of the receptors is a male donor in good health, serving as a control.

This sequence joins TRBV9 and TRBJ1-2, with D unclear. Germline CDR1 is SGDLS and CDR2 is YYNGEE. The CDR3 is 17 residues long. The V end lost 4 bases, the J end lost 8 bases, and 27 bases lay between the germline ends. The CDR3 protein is CASSPQVGPLRAEGYTF. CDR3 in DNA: TGTGCCAGCAGCCCTCAAGTCGGGCCACTCCGGGCAGAGGGCTACACCTTC.

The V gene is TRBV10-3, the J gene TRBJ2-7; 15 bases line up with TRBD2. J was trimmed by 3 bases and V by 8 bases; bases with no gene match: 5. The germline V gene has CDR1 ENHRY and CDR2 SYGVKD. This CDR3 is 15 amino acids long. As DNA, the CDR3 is TGTGCCATCGGAAAGGGACTAGCGGGGGGCTACGAGCAGTACTTC. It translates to CAIGKGLAGGYEQYF.

This chain's CDR3 is CASRLPPAEQFF. The CDR3 DNA follows: TGTGCCAGCAGACTACCGCCCGCTGAGCAGTTCTTC. The rearrangement links TRBV2 to TRBJ2-7; D is ambiguous. The end of the DNA aligns better with TRBJ2-1, so the J call may be wrong. Germline lookup yields CDR1 SNHLY and CDR2 FYNNEI. This CDR3 is 12 amino acids long.

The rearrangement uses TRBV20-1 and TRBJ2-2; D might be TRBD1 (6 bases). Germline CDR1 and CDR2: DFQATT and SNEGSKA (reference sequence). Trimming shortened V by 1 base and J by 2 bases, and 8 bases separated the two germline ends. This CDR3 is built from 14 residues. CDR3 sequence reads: CSARVGQNTGELFF. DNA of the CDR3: TGCAGTGCTAGAGTGGGACAAAACACCGGGGAGCTGTTTTTT.

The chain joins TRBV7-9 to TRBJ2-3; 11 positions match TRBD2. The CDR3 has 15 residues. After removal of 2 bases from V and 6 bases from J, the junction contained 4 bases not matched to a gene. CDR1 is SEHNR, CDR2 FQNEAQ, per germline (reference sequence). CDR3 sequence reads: CASSLLAGGADTQYF. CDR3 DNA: TGTGCCAGCAGCTTACTAGCGGGGGGCGCGGATACGCAGTATTTT.

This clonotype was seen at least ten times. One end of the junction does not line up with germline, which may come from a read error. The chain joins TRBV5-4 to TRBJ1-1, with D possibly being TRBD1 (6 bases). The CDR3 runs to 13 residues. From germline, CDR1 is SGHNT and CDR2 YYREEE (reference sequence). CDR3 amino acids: CAGSLVGATEAFF. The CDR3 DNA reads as TGTGCCGGCAGCTTGGTGGGGGCGACTGAAGCTTTCTTT.

This CDR3 reads CASSLSRFTDTQYF. The CDR3 coding sequence is TGTGCCAGCAGCTTATCCAGATTCACAGATACGCAGTATTTT. The chain has TRBV9 and TRBJ2-3; D uncertain. The CDR3 length is 14 residues. Between the trimmed V and J ends, which lost 4 bases and 2 bases, there was a span of 11 bases. Germline V gives CDR1 SGDLS, CDR2 YYNGEE.

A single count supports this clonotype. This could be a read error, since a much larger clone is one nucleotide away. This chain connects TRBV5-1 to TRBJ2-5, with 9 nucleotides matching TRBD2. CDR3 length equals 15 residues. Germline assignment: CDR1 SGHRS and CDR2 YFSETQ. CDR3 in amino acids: CASRGGGAWRETQCF. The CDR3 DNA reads TGCGCCAGCAGAGGCGGGGGGGCATGGAGGGAGACCCAGTGCTTC.

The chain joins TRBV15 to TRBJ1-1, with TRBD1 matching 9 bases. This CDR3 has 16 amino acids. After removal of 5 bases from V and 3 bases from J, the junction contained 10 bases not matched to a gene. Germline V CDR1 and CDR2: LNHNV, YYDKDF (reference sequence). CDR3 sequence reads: CATSDRDRATDTEAFF. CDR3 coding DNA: TGTGCCACCAGCGACCGGGACAGGGCCACCGACACTGAAGCTTTCTTT.

The CDR3 bases are TGTGCCAGCAGAGGGACAGGGGGCGGACAGCCCCAGCATTTT. The encoded protein is CASRGTGGGQPQHF. The rearrangement uses TRBV2 and TRBJ1-5; 12 bases are shared with TRBD1. The CDR3 spans 14 residues. V lost 6 bases, J lost 7 bases, and 4 bases stayed unmatched. CDR1 and CDR2 (germline): SNHLY, FYNNEI.

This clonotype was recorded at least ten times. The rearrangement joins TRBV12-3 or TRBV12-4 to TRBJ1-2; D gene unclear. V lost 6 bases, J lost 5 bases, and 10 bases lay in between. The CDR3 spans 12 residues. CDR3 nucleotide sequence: TGTGCCAGCAGGGCCGCCCTGTATGGCTACACCTTC. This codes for CASRAALYGYTF.

The CDR3 is CSPQNRYYEQYF. The CDR3 DNA is TGCAGTCCTCAGAACAGGTACTACGAGCAGTACTTC. The chain links TRBV20-1 to TRBJ2-7; D is possibly TRBD1 (5 bases). The V and J ends lost 8 bases and 3 bases respectively, with 14 bases between them. Germline loops: CDR1 DFQATT, CDR2 SNEGSKA (reference sequence). The CDR3 runs 12 residues.

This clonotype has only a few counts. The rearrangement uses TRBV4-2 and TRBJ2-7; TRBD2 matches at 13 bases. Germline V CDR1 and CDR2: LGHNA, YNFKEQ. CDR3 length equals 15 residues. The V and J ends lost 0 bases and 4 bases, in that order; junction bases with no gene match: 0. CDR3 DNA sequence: TGTGCCAGCAGCCAAGAACTAGCGGGAGGGTACGAGCAGTACTTC. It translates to CASSQELAGGYEQYF.

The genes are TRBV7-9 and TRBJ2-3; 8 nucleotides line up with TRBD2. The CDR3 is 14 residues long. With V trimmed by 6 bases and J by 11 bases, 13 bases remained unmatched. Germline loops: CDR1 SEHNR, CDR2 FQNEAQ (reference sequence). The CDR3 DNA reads TGTGCCAGCAGGAACGTTAGCGGGGAGAATGAGCAGTATTTT. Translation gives CASRNVSGENEQYF.